These 14 T cell receptor beta chains share one sample of origin, sequenced in a study of T-cell reconstitution after alpha-beta-depleted transplantation in children. Unique molecular identifiers were used to barcode this TCRbeta library. TCRdb itself ran the PCR reads through MiXCR, one entry per CDR3 protein. The table lists some 640,000 distinct CDR3 sequences, roughly 15% of them singletons, with approximately 1% in the top ten. The source material was PBMCs from the stem cell graft donor, sampled from the stem cell graft. The receptors shown here come from a human donor who donated a stem cell graft to a child with acute myeloid leukemia.

The chain uses TRBV5-8 and TRBJ2-5; TRBD2 matches 7 bases. The CDR3 covers 16 residues. Trimming at V came to 6 bases and at J to 5 bases, leaving 16 bases not matched to a gene. Germline CDR1 SGHTS, CDR2 YDEGEE. Here the CDR3 reads CASTVRSGLDRETQYF. The DNA for the CDR3 is TGTGCCAGCACCGTCCGTAGCGGGCTAGATAGGGAGACCCAGTACTTC.

The CDR3 bases are TGTGCCAGCAGCTTACCAGGGATGGACGAGCAGTACTTC. Translated: CASSLPGMDEQYF. The V and J genes are TRBV7-9 and TRBJ2-7; tentatively, D is TRBD1 (5 bases). The V and J ends lost 2 bases and 5 bases respectively, with 10 bases between them. There are 13 residues in the CDR3. Germline lookup yields CDR1 SEHNR and CDR2 FQNEAQ (reference sequence).

The chain's CDR3 is CASMRATTWTGELFF. In DNA, the CDR3 is TGTGCCAGCATGAGGGCTACCACGTGGACCGGGGAGCTGTTTTTT. This sequence joins TRBV6-1 and TRBJ2-2, with D possibly matching TRBD2 (5 bases). The CDR3 is made up of 15 amino acids. The ends were cut back, 7 bases at V and 5 bases at J, with 17 bases in the middle. Germline CDR1 is MNHNS and CDR2 is SASEGT.

The table lists this clonotype with many counts. The chain has TRBV29-1 and TRBJ2-1; no clear D. From germline, CDR1 is SQVTM and CDR2 ANQGSEA. The CDR3 length is 14 residues. Trimming shortened V by 1 base and J by 5 bases, and 12 bases separated the two germline ends. CDR3 protein: CSVEGRTSDNEQFF. CDR3 coding DNA: TGCAGCGTTGAAGGTCGAACCTCGGACAATGAGCAGTTCTTC.

This clonotype has a count of ten or more. This chain connects TRBV10-3 to TRBJ1-2, with 8 bases aligning to TRBD1. This CDR3 contains 16 residues. Germline assignment: CDR1 ENHRY and CDR2 SYGVKD. Germline trimming cut 11 bases from V and 8 bases from J; bases unmatched to any gene: 22. CDR3 sequence reads: CAATGQGAAGGNGYTF. The CDR3 DNA follows: TGTGCCGCTACGGGCCAGGGGGCCGCCGGAGGTAACGGCTACACCTTC.

The V and J genes are TRBV7-2 and TRBJ2-3; 9 bases are shared with TRBD1. J was trimmed by 0 bases and V by 5 bases; bases with no gene match: 6. Germline V gene lookup returns CDR1 SGHTA and CDR2 FQGNSA. CDR3 size: 16 residues. The DNA for the CDR3 is TGTGCCAGCAGCCGTACCGGGACAGGGAGCACAGATACGCAGTATTTT. Translation: CASSRTGTGSTDTQYF.

This clonotype was counted ten times or more. The chain couples TRBV10-3 to TRBJ1-2; D is unresolved. The CDR3 sequence is 13 residues long. CDR1 is ENHRY and CDR2 is SYGVKD in the germline V gene. Trimming removed 3 bases at V and 2 bases at J, with 7 bases between. The CDR3 protein is CAISEQLNYGYTF. The CDR3, as DNA: TGTGCCATCAGTGAACAGCTGAACTATGGCTACACCTTC.

This chain joins TRBV6-2 or TRBV6-3 and TRBJ2-1; 7 bases fit TRBD1. From germline, CDR1 is MNHEY and CDR2 SVGEGT. V shed 8 bases and J 8 bases; nucleotides not matched to a gene: 12. The CDR3 length is 14 residues. The CDR3 sequence: CASGQVRAMDEQFF. The CDR3, as DNA: TGTGCCAGCGGACAGGTTAGGGCAATGGATGAGCAGTTCTTC.

A remark on this clonotype: One base away lies a much larger clone, so this may be a sequencing read error. The chain uses TRBV2 and TRBJ2-2; D call uncertain. CDR1 SNHLY and CDR2 FYNNEI come from the germline V gene. V lost 2 bases and J 1 base, leaving 2 bases between the germline ends. There are 13 residues in the CDR3. CDR3 in DNA: TGTGCCAGCAGTGAAAGGAACACCGGGGAGCTGTTTTTT. It yields the protein CASSERNTGELFF.

This clonotype occurred many times. The rearrangement links TRBV7-2 to TRBJ1-3; D is ambiguous. CDR1 and CDR2 from the germline V gene are SGHTA and FQGNSA. This CDR3 has 13 amino acids. V lost 4 bases and J 0 bases, leaving 4 bases between the germline ends. Here the CDR3 reads CASSSLSGNTIYF. The CDR3 nucleotides read TGTGCCAGCAGCTCCCTCTCTGGAAACACCATATATTTT.

As regards this clonotype: This could be a read error, since a much larger clone is one nucleotide away. CDR3 amino acids: CASSGTPETYEQYF. CDR3 coding DNA: TGTGCCAGCAGTGGTACGCCTGAGACCTACGAGCAGTACTTC. This chain connects TRBV12-3 or TRBV12-4 to TRBJ2-7; no reliable D call. The V end was cut by 5 bases, the J end by 2 bases, with 13 bases between. This CDR3 is 14 amino acids long.

This clonotype was seen ten or more times. The chain recombines TRBV20-1 with TRBJ2-3; D not certain. The CDR3 loop spans 13 amino acids. Germline V gene lookup returns CDR1 DFQATT and CDR2 SNEGSKA (reference sequence). V was cut by 6 bases and J by 3 bases, with 13 bases left in between. The CDR3 spells CSAPTVYTDTQYF. CDR3 nucleotide sequence: TGCAGTGCCCCGACGGTATATACAGATACGCAGTATTTT.

The chain couples TRBV6-5 to TRBJ2-1; 9 nucleotides agree with TRBD2. Germline V lookup: CDR1 MNHEY, CDR2 SVGAGI. The CDR3 length is 18 residues. With V trimmed by 0 bases and J by 7 bases, 13 bases remained unmatched. This CDR3 reads CASSYSTPIAGAGNEQFF. Here the CDR3 DNA reads TGTGCCAGCAGTTACTCAACCCCAATAGCGGGGGCCGGGAATGAGCAGTTCTTC.

The rearrangement links TRBV7-9 to TRBJ2-7; D is undetermined. Germline loops: CDR1 SEHNR, CDR2 FQNEAQ (reference sequence). Trimming pared 8 bases from V and 2 bases from J, leaving 13 bases between. The CDR3 length is 13 residues. The CDR3 DNA reads TGTGCCAGCGGAAGACCTGCAGCCTACGAGCAGTACTTC. It translates to CASGRPAAYEQYF.